These T cell receptor beta chains were read from a single sample in a study of cytomegalovirus exposure and HLA in healthy donors. The table came from immunoSEQ multiplex PCR; TCRdb's copy has only in-frame clones and leaves some out. This table has some 150,000 clones, nearly 80% appearing once. Sequencing was performed on PBMCs. Every receptor here comes from a male donor in good health and CMV-seronegative. The CDR3 runs from the conserved cysteine through the conserved F or W. A D gene is named only where the DNA matches it firmly. Part of the rows lack a size; the others show once, few, many or a class for expanded clones.

abundance: -
v_gene: TRBV10-3
j_gene: TRBJ2-2
d_gene: TRBD2
CDR3aa: CAIKPGLAGGRTGELFF
CDR3nt: TGTGCCATCAAACCGGGACTAGCGGGGGGACGGACCGGGGAGCTGTTTTTT

abundance: once
v_gene: TRBV9
j_gene: TRBJ2-1
d_gene: TRBD1
CDR3aa: CASSVQGVTYNEQFF
CDR3nt: TGTGCCAGCAGCGTACAGGGGGTTACCTACAATGAGCAGTTCTTC

abundance: -
v_gene: TRBV5-8
j_gene: TRBJ1-5
d_gene: TRBD1
CDR3aa: CASSPAGGGQPQHF
CDR3nt: TGTGCCAGCAGCCCGGCAGGGGGCGGTCAGCCCCAGCATTTT

abundance: -
v_gene: TRBV19
j_gene: TRBJ2-1
d_gene: TRBD1
CDR3aa: CASSMARTGGAPYNEQFF
CDR3nt: TGTGCCAGTAGTATGGCGAGGACAGGGGGCGCCCCGTACAATGAGCAGTTCTTC

abundance: -
v_gene: TRBV5-1
j_gene: TRBJ2-2
d_gene: TRBD2
CDR3aa: CASSSSGETGELFF
CDR3nt: TGCGCCAGCAGCTCGAGCGGGGAAACCGGGGAGCTGTTTTTT

abundance: -
v_gene: TRBV5-1
j_gene: TRBJ2-7
d_gene: -
CDR3aa: CASSLGRGHGYEQYF
CDR3nt: TGCGCCAGCAGCTTGGGTAGGGGCCATGGGTACGAGCAGTACTTC

abundance: -
v_gene: TRBV4-3
j_gene: TRBJ1-5
d_gene: -
CDR3aa: CASSEDSYSNQPQHF
CDR3nt: TGCGCCAGCTCGGAGGACAGCTATAGCAATCAGCCCCAGCATTTT

abundance: few
v_gene: TRBV5-6
j_gene: TRBJ1-4
d_gene: TRBD1
CDR3aa: CASSLDRGGKLFF
CDR3nt: TGTGCCAGCAGCTTGGACAGGGGCGGAAAACTGTTTTTT

abundance: -
v_gene: TRBV29-1
j_gene: TRBJ2-5
d_gene: TRBD2
CDR3aa: CSVGWQGGETQYF
CDR3nt: TGCAGCGTGGGGTGGCAGGGAGGGGAGACCCAGTACTTC

abundance: once
v_gene: TRBV30
j_gene: TRBJ1-2
d_gene: -
CDR3aa: CAWSVVRAGYTF
CDR3nt: TGTGCCTGGAGTGTCGTTAGGGCGGGGTACACCTTC

abundance: -
v_gene: TRBV4-3
j_gene: TRBJ2-5
d_gene: TRBD1
CDR3aa: CASSLRAGGLETQYF
CDR3nt: TGCGCCAGCAGCCTGCGGGCAGGGGGCTTAGAGACCCAGTACTTC

abundance: -
v_gene: TRBV19
j_gene: TRBJ2-1
d_gene: -
CDR3aa: CASSINTGGVNEQFF
CDR3nt: TGTGCCAGTAGTATCAATACGGGGGGCGTTAATGAGCAGTTCTTC

abundance: -
v_gene: TRBV7-3
j_gene: TRBJ2-1
d_gene: TRBD2
CDR3aa: CASSPWRGAYNEQFF
CDR3nt: TGTGCCAGCAGCCCCTGGCGGGGGGCCTACAATGAGCAGTTCTTC

abundance: once
v_gene: TRBV6-5
j_gene: TRBJ2-5
d_gene: TRBD1
CDR3aa: CASSGTGWETQYF
CDR3nt: TGTGCCAGCAGTGGGACAGGGTGGGAGACCCAGTACTTC

abundance: once
v_gene: TRBV11-3
j_gene: TRBJ2-3
d_gene: TRBD1
CDR3aa: CASSPQGAHSDTQYF
CDR3nt: TGTGCCAGCAGCCCCCAGGGGGCGCATTCAGATACGCAGTATTTT

abundance: -
v_gene: TRBV5-5
j_gene: TRBJ1-2
d_gene: -
CDR3aa: CASSLGANYGYTF
CDR3nt: TGTGCCAGCAGCTTAGGGGCTAACTATGGCTACACCTTC

abundance: -
v_gene: TRBV19
j_gene: TRBJ1-1
d_gene: -
CDR3aa: CASSIQGMNTEAFF
CDR3nt: TGTGCCAGTAGTATTCAGGGAATGAACACTGAAGCTTTCTTT